This T cell receptor beta chain was captured by sequencing in a study of Ad26.COV2.S vaccination and SARS-CoV-2 variants. Findings and limits, study-wide: The placebo group had lower spike-specific TCR breadth than the vaccine recipients did.

The assay was immunoSEQ multiplex PCR, and TCRdb's table has in-frame clones only and misses some. The table records 300,000 to 400,000 clones, around 89% of them present only once. Regarding treatment: some 20 received Ad26.COV2.S at low or high dose, single or two shots; about 5 received placebo; per-sample allocation not given. The samples were gathered on day 63 after the first injection of vaccine or placebo. Vaccination used an Ad26 vector expressing Wuhan-strain SARS-CoV-2 spike. Germline CDR1 SGHTA, CDR2 FQGTGA. The CDR3 loop spans 12 amino acids. Deletions cut 5 bases from V and 6 bases from J, with 9 bases between. In the case of this clone: As yet, its antigen is unknown.

This TCR came from a person aged 18-65 years who received the Ad26.COV2.S COVID-19 vaccine or a placebo. The source material was peripheral blood, sampled in a trial of Ad26.COV2.S vaccine versus placebo. The chain carries TRBV7-3 and TRBJ2-3, with D hard to call. Here the CDR3 DNA reads TGTGCCAGCAGCGCCATAGGGGATACGCAGTATTTT. It encodes CASSAIGDTQYF.